The subject of this entry is one T cell receptor beta chain. Its antigen remains unidentified. No base quality information exists; no much larger clone differs at one position. These data belong to a study of T cell changes during pregnancy in multiple sclerosis (dated by TCRdb to 2018 to 2020). Looking at the study overall: In women with multiple sclerosis, the researchers looked at how the T cell repertoire shifted as pregnancy progressed.

The CDR3 sequence holds 17 residues, the cysteine and phenylalanine included. The kept DNA is CDR3 alone, 51 bases in frame from the first base. The junction carries 17 bases between V and J, which are trimmed by 0 bases and 5 bases respectively. For CDR1 and CDR2, the germline V gene lists SGHTA and FQGNSA. Library preparation was by the immunoSEQ multiplex PCR assay. TCRdb stores this immuneACCESS table with in-frame sequences only. Part of the clones is absent; in the studies checked, under half of the shortfall reflects unresolved V genes, and no reason is known for the rest. The sample table shows some 41,000 clones, and 80% to 90% are seen once. Together, the top ten hold roughly 0.5% of the sample.

The receptor was isolated from a female donor with multiple sclerosis, enrolled in a pregnancy study. The rearrangement combines TRBV7-2 with TRBJ2-1; TRBD2 might be the D gene, on 5 matching bases. Sequenced material: CD4+ T cells from peripheral blood mononuclear cells, taken in the first trimester of pregnancy. For the CDR3, the sequence is CASSLAFLAGVHNEQFF. The nucleotides are TGTGCCAGCAGCTTAGCGTTTCTGGCCGGGGTCCACAATGAGCAGTTCTTC.